The clone carrying this T cell receptor beta chain was observed many times. The data were obtained in a study of response to subunit inactivated influenza vaccine. MiXCR was run by TCRdb on the RT-PCR reads, yielding one entry per CDR3 protein. Of over 650,000 distinct CDR3 sequences detected, less than 20% appear once; the ten largest clones hold approximately 11%. Here the sequenced sample was PBMCs from blood, taken more than 4 days after vaccination. The receptor's source is a man between 50 and 59 years old who received an inactivated influenza vaccine.

The CDR3 spells CASSYSGTSTDTQYF. For the CDR3, the DNA is TGTGCCAGCAGCTATAGCGGGACCAGCACAGATACGCAGTATTTT. V is TRBV6-5 and J is TRBJ2-3; TRBD2 aligns across 8 bases. The CDR3 contains 15 residues. The junction had 5 bases not matched to a gene; V was cut back by 6 bases and J by 0 bases. Germline V lookup: CDR1 MNHEY, CDR2 SVGAGI.